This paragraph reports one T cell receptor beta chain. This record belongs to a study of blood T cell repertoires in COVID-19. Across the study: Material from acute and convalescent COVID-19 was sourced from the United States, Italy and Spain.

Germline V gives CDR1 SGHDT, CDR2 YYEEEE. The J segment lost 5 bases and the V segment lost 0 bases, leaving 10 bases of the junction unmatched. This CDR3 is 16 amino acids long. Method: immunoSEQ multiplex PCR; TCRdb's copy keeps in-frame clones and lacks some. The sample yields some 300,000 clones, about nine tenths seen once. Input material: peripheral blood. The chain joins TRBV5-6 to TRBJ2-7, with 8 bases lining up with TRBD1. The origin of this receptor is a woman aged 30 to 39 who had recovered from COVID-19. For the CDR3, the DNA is TGTGCCAGCAGCTTGGCCGTGGACAGGGTTATCAACGAGCAGTACTTC. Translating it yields CASSLAVDRVINEQYF.